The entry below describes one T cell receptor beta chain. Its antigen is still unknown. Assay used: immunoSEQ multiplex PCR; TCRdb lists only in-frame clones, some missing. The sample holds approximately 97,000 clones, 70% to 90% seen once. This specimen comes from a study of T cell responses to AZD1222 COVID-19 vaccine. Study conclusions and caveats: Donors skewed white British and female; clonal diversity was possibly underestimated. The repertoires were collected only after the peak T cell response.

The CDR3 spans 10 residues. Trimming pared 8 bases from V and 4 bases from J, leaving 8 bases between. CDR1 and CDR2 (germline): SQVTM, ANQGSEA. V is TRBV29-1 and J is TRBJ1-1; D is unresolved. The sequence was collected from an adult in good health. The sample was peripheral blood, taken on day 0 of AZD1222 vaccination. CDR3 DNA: TGCAGCCCCCGGGGCACTGAAGCTTTCTTT. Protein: CSPRGTEAFF.